The clone carrying this TCR beta chain was counted a single time. The CDR3 sequence is 19 residues long. Trimming cost V 5 bases and J 0 bases; bases outside gene matches: 17. Per germline, CDR1 SGDLS and CDR2 YYNGEE. The data are from a study of Tregs in tolerant kidney transplant recipients. The protocol was immunoSEQ multiplex PCR, while the TCRdb copy is restricted to in-frame clones and leaves out a portion. The table lists 55,000 to 70,000 clones, 80% to 90% of them singletons. Unstimulated Tregs (CD4+CD25+CD127-) and CD4+CD25- non-Tregs were sorted from PBMCs. Thawed PBMCs were rested overnight at 37°C with 200 IU/ml IL-2 before regulatory T cell sorting.

The source of this sequence is a human donor who received a combined kidney and bone marrow transplant. This material consisted of Tregs from blood, taken before the transplant. This chain connects TRBV9 to TRBJ2-1, with 7 nucleotides matching TRBD1. CDR3 sequence: CASSRRQPGQTSSYNEQFF. DNA for the CDR3: TGTGCCAGCAGTCGAAGACAACCGGGACAGACGAGCTCCTACAATGAGCAGTTCTTC.